Below, one T cell receptor beta chain is given with its context. This sample is drawn from a study of technical replicates of blood from a handful of donors. This CDR3 region has 14 residues. Trimming took 0 bases from V and 5 from J, leaving 10 bases between them. Germline CDR1 SGHVS, CDR2 FNYEAQ. The assay was immunoSEQ multiplex PCR, and TCRdb's table has in-frame clones only and misses some. The data hold roughly 60,000 clones, with roughly nine tenths observed a single time. The chain joins TRBV7-6 to TRBJ2-5, with D possibly being TRBD2 (5 bases). This sequence was found in a human donor in good health. Some clones in this sample may be carry-over from other donors' samples. Sequenced: PBMCs. The CDR3 loop is CASSLAGVAETQYF. CDR3 DNA: TGTGCCAGCAGCTTAGCGGGTGTAGCGGAGACCCAGTACTTC.